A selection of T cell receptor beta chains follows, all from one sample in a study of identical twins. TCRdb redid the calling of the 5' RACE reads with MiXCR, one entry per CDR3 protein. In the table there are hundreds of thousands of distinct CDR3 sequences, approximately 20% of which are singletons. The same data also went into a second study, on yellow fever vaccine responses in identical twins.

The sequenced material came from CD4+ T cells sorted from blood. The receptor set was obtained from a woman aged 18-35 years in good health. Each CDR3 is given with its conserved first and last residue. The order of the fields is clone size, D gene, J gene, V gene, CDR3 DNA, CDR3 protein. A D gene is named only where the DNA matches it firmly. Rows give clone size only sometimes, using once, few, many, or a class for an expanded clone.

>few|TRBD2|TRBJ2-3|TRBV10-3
TGTGCCATCAGCGACCGCGACCTAGCGGGGGCTAGCACAGATACGCAGTATTTT
CAISDRDLAGASTDTQYF
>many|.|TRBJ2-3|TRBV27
TGTGCCAGCCGTCGGTTTGGAGATACGCAGTATTTT
CASRRFGDTQYF
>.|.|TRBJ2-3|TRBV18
TGTGCCAGCTCACATACTACCACAGATACGCAGTATTTT
CASSHTTTDTQYF
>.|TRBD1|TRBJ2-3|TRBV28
TGTGCCAGCAGTTCCCCGGGACAGGGGTCCATAGATACGCAGTATTTT
CASSSPGQGSIDTQYF
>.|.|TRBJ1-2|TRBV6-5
TGTGCCAGCAGTTACTACCCCACGGTCTATGGCTACACCTTC
CASSYYPTVYGYTF
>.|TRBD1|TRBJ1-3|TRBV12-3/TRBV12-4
TGTGCCAGCAGTTCGGGACAGGGGGAGTATCCTGGAAACACCATATATTTT
CASSSGQGEYPGNTIYF
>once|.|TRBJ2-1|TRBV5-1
TGCGCCAGCAACGGGCGCACCACGACCTACAATGAGCAGTTCTTC
CASNGRTTTYNEQFF
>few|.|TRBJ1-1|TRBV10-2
TGCGCCAGCAGTGAGTCGGGCAGGCCTAGCAGCACTGAAGCTTTCTTT
CASSESGRPSSTEAFF
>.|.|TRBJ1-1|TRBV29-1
TGCAGCGCCCTCTGGGAAGACACTGAAGCTTTCTTT
CSALWEDTEAFF
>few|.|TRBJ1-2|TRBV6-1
TGTGCCAGCAGCAAGCGGGACGGACCTTCTAACTATGGCTACACCTTC
CASSKRDGPSNYGYTF
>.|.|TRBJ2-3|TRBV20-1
TGCTGTGCTAGAGATGCCATCACTAACACAGATACGCAGTATTTT
CCARDAITNTDTQYF
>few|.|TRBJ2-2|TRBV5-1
TGCGCCAGCAGCTTGGACGGTAGAACATCCAACACCGGGGAGCTGTTTTTT
CASSLDGRTSNTGELFF
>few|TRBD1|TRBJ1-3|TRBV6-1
TGTGCCAGCAGCCAACAGGGGAGGTTTGGAAACACCATATATTTT
CASSQQGRFGNTIYF
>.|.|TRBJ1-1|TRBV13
TGTGCCAGCAGCCCCCGAAGCACTGAAGCTTTCTTT
CASSPRSTEAFF
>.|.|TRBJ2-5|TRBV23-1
TGCGCCAGCAGTCCCCGCACCGGGGAAGGAGAAGAGACCCAGTACTTC
CASSPRTGEGEETQYF
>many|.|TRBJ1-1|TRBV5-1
TGCGCCAGCAGCTTGGACAGGGCGAACACTGAAGCTTTCTTT
CASSLDRANTEAFF
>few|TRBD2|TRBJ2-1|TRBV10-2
TGCGCCAGCAGTGGCTGGACTAGCGGGGGCGAAACTACCTCCTACAATGAGCAGTTCTTC
CASSGWTSGGETTSYNEQFF
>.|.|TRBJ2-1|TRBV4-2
TGTGCCAGCCGCCGGGTGAATGAGCAGTTCTTC
CASRRVNEQFF
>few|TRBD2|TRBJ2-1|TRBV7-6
TGTGCCAGCAGCCTCGAGAACGGCGGGAGATTGAATGAGCAGTTCTTC
CASSLENGGRLNEQFF
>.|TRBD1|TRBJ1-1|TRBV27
TGTGCCAGCAGTCCCCGACAGGGAGGGAGCACTGAAGCTTTCTTT
CASSPRQGGSTEAFF
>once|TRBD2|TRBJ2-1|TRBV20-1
TGCAGTGCTAGCGATGGGCGGGGGAGGAATGAGCAGTTCTTC
CSASDGRGRNEQFF
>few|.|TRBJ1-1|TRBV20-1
TGCAGTGCTAGAGATAAGGGGTTCAGCATGAACACTGAAGCTTTCTTT
CSARDKGFSMNTEAFF
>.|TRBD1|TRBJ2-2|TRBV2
TGTGCCAGCAGTGGGGAGCGGACAGGGCCCATCACCGGGGAGCTGTTTTTT
CASSGERTGPITGELFF
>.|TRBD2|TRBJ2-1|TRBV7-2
TGTGCCAGCAGCCGGGTAGCGGGGGGGTACAATGAGCAGTTCTTC
CASSRVAGGYNEQFF
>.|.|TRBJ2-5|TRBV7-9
TGTGCCAGCAGCTTAAAACAGGAACCCCCGACCCAGTACTTC
CASSLKQEPPTQYF
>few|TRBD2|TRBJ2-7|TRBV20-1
TGCAGTGCCCTGGGGGAGGGTTCCTACGAGCAGTACTTC
CSALGEGSYEQYF
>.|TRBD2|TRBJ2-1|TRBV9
TGTGCCAGCAGCCTGGGACTAGAGTTCCGGAATGAGCAGTTCTTC
CASSLGLEFRNEQFF
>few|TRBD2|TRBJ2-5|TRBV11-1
TGTGCCAGCAGCTCGGGACTAGCGGGGAGACGGGCCCAAGAGACCCAGTACTTC
CASSSGLAGRRAQETQYF
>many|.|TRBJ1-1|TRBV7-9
TGTGCCAGCAGCTCTAAGCTGAACACTGAAGCTTTCTTT
CASSSKLNTEAFF
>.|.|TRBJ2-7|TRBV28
TGTGCCAGCAGTTTCTATGTCAGCACATACGAGCAGTACTTC
CASSFYVSTYEQYF
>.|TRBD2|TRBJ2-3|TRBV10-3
TGTGCCATCAGTGGACTAGCGGGAACGGATACGGGGACAGATACGCAGTATTTT
CAISGLAGTDTGTDTQYF
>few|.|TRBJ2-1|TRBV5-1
TGCGCCAGCAGCTTGGAGGTCAGGGGCTACAATGAGCAGTTCTTC
CASSLEVRGYNEQFF
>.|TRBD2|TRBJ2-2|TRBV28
TGTGCCAGCAGTTTAGCGGGGGGGCGAAACACCGGGGAGCTGTTTTTT
CASSLAGGRNTGELFF
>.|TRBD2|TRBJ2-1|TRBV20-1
TGCAGTGCTAGAGGGACTAGCGTCCACAATGAGCAGTTCTTC
CSARGTSVHNEQFF
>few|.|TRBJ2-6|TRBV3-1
TGTGCCAGCAGCCAGGCAGGATCTGGGGCCAACGTCCTGACTTTC
CASSQAGSGANVLTF
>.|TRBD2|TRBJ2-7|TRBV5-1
TGCGCCAGCAGCTTGGCTAGCGGGGCCTACGAGCAGTACTTC
CASSLASGAYEQYF
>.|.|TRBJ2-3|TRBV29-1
TGCAGCGTTGAATGGGCAGATACGCAGTATTTT
CSVEWADTQYF
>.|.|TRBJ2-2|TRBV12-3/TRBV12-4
TGTGCCAGCAGTTTAAGGGATGCTTGGACCGGGGAGCTGTTTTTT
CASSLRDAWTGELFF
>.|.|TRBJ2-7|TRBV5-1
TGCGCCAGCAGCTTTCTTCCGGACGACTCCTACGAGCAGTACTTC
CASSFLPDDSYEQYF
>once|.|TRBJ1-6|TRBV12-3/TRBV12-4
TGTGCCAGCAGCCGAGGGAGTTCACCCCTCCACTTT
CASSRGSSPLHF
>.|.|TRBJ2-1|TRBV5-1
TGCGCCAGCAGCTTGGAAAAGGTCTCGGGCGAGTTCTTC
CASSLEKVSGEFF
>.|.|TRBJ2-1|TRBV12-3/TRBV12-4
TGTGCCACTAGCAGGGGCAACAATGAGCAGTTCTTC
CATSRGNNEQFF
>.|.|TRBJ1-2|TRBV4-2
TGTGCCAGCAGCCAAGATCCGGGTTTCGGCTACACCTTC
CASSQDPGFGYTF
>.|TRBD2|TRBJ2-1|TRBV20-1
TGCAGTGCTAGATTCTCTGGACTAGCGGGTTACAATGAGCAGTTCTTC
CSARFSGLAGYNEQFF